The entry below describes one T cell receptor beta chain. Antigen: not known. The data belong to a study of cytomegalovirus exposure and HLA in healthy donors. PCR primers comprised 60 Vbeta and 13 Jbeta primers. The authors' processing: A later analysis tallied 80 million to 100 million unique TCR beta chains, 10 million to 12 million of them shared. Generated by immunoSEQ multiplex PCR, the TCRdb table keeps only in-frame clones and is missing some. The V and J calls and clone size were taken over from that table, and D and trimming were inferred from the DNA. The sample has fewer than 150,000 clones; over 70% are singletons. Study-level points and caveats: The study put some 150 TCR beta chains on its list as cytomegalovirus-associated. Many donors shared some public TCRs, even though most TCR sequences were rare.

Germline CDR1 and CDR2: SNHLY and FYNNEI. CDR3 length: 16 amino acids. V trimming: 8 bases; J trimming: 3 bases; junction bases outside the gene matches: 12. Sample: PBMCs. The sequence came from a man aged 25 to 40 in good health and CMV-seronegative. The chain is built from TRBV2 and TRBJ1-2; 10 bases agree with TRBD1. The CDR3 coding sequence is TGTGCCAGCTGGGGACAGGGGACAGGGAGTTACTATGGCTACACCTTC. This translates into CASWGQGTGSYYGYTF.